One T cell receptor beta chain is described in this entry. This sample is part of a study of shared clonotypes between healthy human individuals. About the study: Every donor yielded three CD4 naive, three CD4 memory, two CD8 naive and one CD8 memory plate.

Repertoires were generated with immunoSEQ multiplex PCR, while TCRdb's copy carries only in-frame clones and drops some. Among some 2 million clones, about 95% were seen once, and the ten largest hold 0.95% to 1.5%. The CDR3 contains 15 residues. V lost 5 bases to trimming and J lost 6 bases; unmatched junction nucleotides: 7. CDR1 is MNHEY, CDR2 SMNVEV, per germline (reference sequence). Naive-designated CD8 cells lacked CD45RO, were positively enriched for CCR7, and omitted terminally differentiated effector memory CD45RA+ cells. This sequence was found in a man between 18 and 35 years old in good health. V usage is TRBV27 and J usage is TRBJ1-3; 10 bases are a match to TRBD1. The sequenced sample consisted of naive CD8+ T cells sorted from blood. The CDR3 nucleotides are TGTGCCAGCAGTCCCAGCCGACAGGGGGCAAACACCATATATTTT. Translation: CASSPSRQGANTIYF.